Below, 31 T cell receptor beta chains from the same sample are listed, as sequenced in a study of T cell responses to AZD1222 COVID-19 vaccine. Method: immunoSEQ multiplex PCR; TCRdb's copy keeps in-frame clones and lacks some. Of under 120,000 clones listed, 87% are singletons. The sample was peripheral blood, taken 28 days after the second AZD1222 dose. The receptors were sampled from an adult who received the AZD1222 COVID-19 vaccine.

The genes are TRBV6-5 and TRBJ1-5; 10 bases match TRBD1. Germline assignment: CDR1 MNHEY and CDR2 SVGAGI. The V gene end was trimmed by 5 bases and the J gene end by 3 bases; junction bases not matched to a gene: 4. The CDR3 spans 15 residues. The CDR3 sequence is CASSPDRGDNQPQHF. The CDR3 coding sequence is TGTGCCAGCAGTCCGGACAGGGGGGACAATCAGCCCCAGCATTTT.

CDR3 sequence: CASSLSGNNEQFF. The CDR3 DNA is TGTGCCAGCAGCCTTAGCGGGAACAATGAGCAGTTCTTC. This chain joins TRBV7-3 and TRBJ2-1, with TRBD2 identical over 8 bases. Germline loops: CDR1 SGHTA, CDR2 FQGTGA. V shed 5 bases, J shed 5 bases, and the junction held 2 bases outside the gene matches. The CDR3 runs to 13 residues.

The genes are TRBV28 and TRBJ2-1; 13 bases are a match to TRBD2. CDR3 length: 14 amino acids. V shed 8 bases, J shed 8 bases, and the junction held 6 bases outside the gene matches. CDR1 MDHEN and CDR2 SYDVKM come from the germline V gene. CDR3 in amino acids: CASRTSGRKYEQFF. CDR3 bases: TGTGCCAGCCGGACTAGCGGGAGAAAATATGAGCAGTTCTTC.

The V call is TRBV7-8, the J call TRBJ2-3; D not resolved. Germline V gene lookup returns CDR1 SGHVS and CDR2 FQNEAQ. Trimming cost V 5 bases and J 0 bases, with 18 bases left between them. This CDR3 is built from 17 residues. In DNA form, the CDR3 reads TGTGCCAGCAGCCCCTCGCCTATAGTCTCCAGCACAGATACGCAGTATTTT. The encoded protein is CASSPSPIVSSTDTQYF.

The V call is TRBV7-9, the J call TRBJ2-6; D ambiguous. In germline, CDR1 is SEHNR, CDR2 FQNEAQ (reference sequence). The CDR3 sequence is 18 residues long. The V end was cut by 6 bases, the J end by 0 bases, with 18 bases between. CDR3: CASRSGKGPSSGANVLTF. The CDR3 DNA follows: TGTGCCAGCAGGTCCGGTAAGGGCCCTAGCTCTGGGGCCAACGTCCTGACTTTC.

The genes are TRBV18 and TRBJ2-1; D is unclear. Trimming stripped 2 bases from V and 0 bases from J, with 11 bases between. The CDR3 length is 16 residues. Germline assignment: CDR1 KGHSH and CDR2 LQKENI. In nucleotides, the CDR3 is TGTGCCAGCTCACCAAATAAAGGGCTCTCCTACAATGAGCAGTTCTTC. Residues: CASSPNKGLSYNEQFF.

The chain joins TRBV28 to TRBJ1-2; possibly TRBD1 for D (6 bases). This CDR3 has 15 amino acids. Germline assignment: CDR1 MDHEN and CDR2 SYDVKM. V lost 3 bases, J lost 4 bases, and 15 bases lay in between. The CDR3 spells CASSLPRRGGYGYTF. The CDR3 nucleotides read TGTGCCAGCAGTTTGCCGCGCAGGGGTGGCTATGGCTACACCTTC.

In its sample, this clone was seen once. J is TRBJ1-2 and V is TRBV5-1, with a possible D match to TRBD1 (5 bases). The CDR3 sequence is 15 residues long. Trimming removed 0 bases at V and 0 bases at J, with 9 bases between. Germline loops: CDR1 SGHRS, CDR2 YFSETQ. DNA for the CDR3: TGCGCCAGCAGCTTGGAGGGGCCGGCTAACTATGGCTACACCTTC. Translation gives CASSLEGPANYGYTF.

The chain couples TRBV29-1 to TRBJ2-1; D is possibly TRBD2 (6 bases). V was clipped by 0 bases and J by 0 bases, with 12 bases between them. This CDR3 contains 16 residues. Germline CDR1 is SQVTM and CDR2 is ANQGSEA. CDR3 protein: CSVEDDAGSSYNEQFF. In DNA form, the CDR3 reads TGCAGCGTTGAAGATGATGCGGGAAGCTCCTACAATGAGCAGTTCTTC.

This chain joins TRBV28 and TRBJ1-1; 11 bases agree with TRBD1. Germline V gives CDR1 MDHEN, CDR2 SYDVKM. V lost 1 base, J lost 7 bases, and 8 bases stayed unmatched. The CDR3 is 16 amino acids. The CDR3 bases are TGTGCCAGCAGTTTATTCGGACAGGGGGCAATGGGTGAAGCTTTCTTT. It is translated as CASSLFGQGAMGEAFF.

The J gene is TRBJ2-1, the V gene TRBV28, with D possibly being TRBD1 or TRBD2 (5 bases each). V dropped 2 bases and J dropped 5 bases, with 19 bases sitting between them. Germline CDR1 MDHEN, CDR2 SYDVKM. The CDR3 spans 17 residues. The CDR3 loop is CASSLEWDAGKHNEQFF. The CDR3 DNA sequence: TGTGCCAGCAGTTTAGAGTGGGACGCAGGCAAACACAATGAGCAGTTCTTC.

This rearrangement joins TRBV1 to TRBJ2-2; TRBD1, the table's D call, was not compared with the DNA. TRBV1 is a listed pseudogene. This CDR3 is built from 16 residues. The CDR3, as DNA: TGCACCAGCGCACATCCCCTTAACCGAACACCCGGGGAGCTGTTTTTT. Translating gives CTSAHPLNRTPGELFF.

V is TRBV21-1 and J is TRBJ2-3; the table's D call, TRBD2, has no DNA check behind it. TRBV21-1 is flagged as a pseudogene. CDR3 size: 14 residues. This CDR3 is CASSNGTSTDTQYF. DNA of the CDR3: TGTGCCAGCAGCAACGGGACTAGCACAGATACGCAGTATTTT.

The chain is built from TRBV19 and TRBJ2-1; 10 bases match TRBD2. The CDR3 is 16 residues long. Germline V gene sequence: CDR1 LNHDA, CDR2 SQIVND (reference sequence). V lost 7 bases and J lost 7; bases outside the gene matches: 13. The CDR3 reads CASTNRAGGPQNEQFF. DNA for the CDR3: TGTGCCAGTACCAATAGAGCGGGAGGGCCTCAGAATGAGCAGTTCTTC.

The rearrangement uses TRBV7-3 and TRBJ2-3; TRBD2 is a possible D gene (5 bases). V lost 5 bases to trimming and J lost 0 bases, with 9 bases between them. This CDR3 spans 14 amino acids. Per germline, CDR1 SGHTA and CDR2 FQGTGA. CDR3 in amino acids: CASSQAASTDTQYF. The CDR3 DNA is TGTGCCAGCAGCCAAGCGGCTAGCACAGATACGCAGTATTTT. Variable domain in full (rest from reference TRBV7-3 and TRBJ2-3): GAGVSQTPSNKVTEKGKYVELRCDPISGHTALYWYRQSLGQGPEFLIYFQGTGAADDSGLPNDRFFAVRPEGSVSTLKIQRTERGDSAVYLCASSQAASTDTQYFGPGTRLTVL.

The chain joins TRBV14 to TRBJ1-3, with no clear D. Germline values: CDR1 SGHDN, CDR2 FVKESK. The CDR3 runs to 15 residues. Deletions cut 2 bases from V and 0 bases from J, with 8 bases between. This chain's CDR3 is CASSQRGPSGNTIYF. In nucleotides, the CDR3 is TGTGCCAGCAGCCAACGGGGTCCCTCTGGAAACACCATATATTTT.

The J gene is TRBJ1-1, the V gene TRBV12-3 or TRBV12-4, with 7 bases aligning to TRBD1. This CDR3 region has 12 residues. J lost 4 bases, V lost 7 bases, and 3 bases had no gene match. The CDR3 sequence is CASTQGGTEAFF. CDR3 DNA: TGTGCCAGCACCCAGGGGGGCACTGAAGCTTTCTTT.

This clone was counted a few times. This chain links TRBV10-2 with TRBJ1-6; no reliable D call. The CDR3 length is 15 residues. V lost 2 bases to trimming and J lost 2 bases, with 7 bases between them. CDR1 and CDR2 from the germline V gene are WSHSY and SAAADI. CDR3 sequence (DNA): TGCGCCAGCAGTGAGAACCGGGCCTATAATTCACCCCTCCACTTT. It codes for CASSENRAYNSPLHF.

V gene TRBV2 combines with J gene TRBJ2-5, with D possibly being TRBD1 (5 bases). Germline CDR1 reads SNHLY; CDR2 reads FYNNEI. The CDR3 is made up of 16 amino acids. Trimming removed 7 bases from V and 2 bases from J, with 20 bases in between. This CDR3 reads CASTRSGAGSQETQYF. The CDR3 coding sequence is TGTGCCAGCACCCGATCCGGAGCAGGGTCGCAAGAGACCCAGTACTTC.

The V and J genes are TRBV5-1 and TRBJ2-3; tentatively, D is TRBD1 (6 bases). Per the germline V gene, CDR1 is SGHRS and CDR2 is YFSETQ. There are 18 residues in the CDR3. V was pared by 2 bases and J by 0 bases, with 19 bases between. The CDR3 protein is CASSLTRQVASSTDTQYF. The CDR3 DNA sequence: TGCGCCAGCAGCTTAACGAGACAGGTCGCCTCTAGCACAGATACGCAGTATTTT.

The chain combines TRBV10-3 with TRBJ1-3; TRBD1 agrees at 8 bases. The CDR3 is made up of 17 amino acids. Looked up from germline, CDR1 is ENHRY and CDR2 is SYGVKD. V lost 4 bases to trimming and J lost 5 bases; unmatched junction nucleotides: 13. CDR3 coding DNA: TGTGCCATCAGTGGGGCCAATGAACAGGGGGGGAGAAACACCATATATTTT. Amino acids: CAISGANEQGGRNTIYF.

The chain recombines TRBV5-1 with TRBJ1-4; 7 nucleotides line up with TRBD1. CDR1 is SGHRS, CDR2 YFSETQ, per germline. V dropped 0 bases and J dropped 7; count of bases not matched to a gene: 6. This CDR3 is built from 15 residues. The CDR3 DNA sequence: TGCGCCAGCAGCTTGGGTACAGGGGCCTCTGAAAAACTGTTTTTT. Its translation is CASSLGTGASEKLFF.

This chain connects TRBV28 to TRBJ2-7, with 8 bases that match TRBD1. The length of the CDR3 is 15 residues. CDR1 is MDHEN and CDR2 is SYDVKM in the germline V gene. V gave up 4 bases and J gave up 6 bases; unmatched junction bases: 11. CDR3 bases: TGTGCCAGCAGTTACACCGGGACAGGATATGGCGAGCAGTACTTC. Translating it yields CASSYTGTGYGEQYF.

This clone was observed once. The chain combines TRBV29-1 with TRBJ2-2; TRBD1 is a possible D gene (6 bases). Germline V gene sequence: CDR1 SQVTM, CDR2 ANQGSEA. Trimming removed 6 bases at V and 2 bases at J, with 7 bases between. This CDR3 spans 12 amino acids. CDR3 sequence (DNA): TGCAGCGTACAGGGAAACACCGGGGAGCTGTTTTTT. Translating it yields CSVQGNTGELFF.

The chain recombines TRBV7-8 with TRBJ2-7, with TRBD1 matching over 10 bases. J was trimmed by 6 bases and V by 5 bases; bases with no gene match: 7. The CDR3 is 14 residues long. Germline assignment: CDR1 SGHVS and CDR2 FQNEAQ. CDR3 sequence reads: CASSLGRTGGEQYF. CDR3 nucleotide sequence: TGTGCCAGCAGCCTGGGACGGACAGGGGGCGAGCAGTACTTC.

This clone was seen once. CDR3 sequence (DNA): TGCGCCAGCAGTGAGTCAGATAATCAGCCCCAGCATTTT. Protein sequence: CASSESDNQPQHF. The chain has TRBV10-2 and TRBJ1-5, with D unclear. V was trimmed by 0 bases and J by 4 bases, leaving 4 bases between them. Looked up from germline, CDR1 is WSHSY and CDR2 is SAAADI. This CDR3 region has 13 residues.

The chain carries TRBV30 and TRBJ2-1; 10 nucleotides align to TRBD2. The CDR3 has 16 amino acids. V gave up 0 bases and J gave up 3 bases; unmatched junction bases: 5. Germline V gene data show CDR1 as GTSNPN and CDR2 as SVGIG (reference sequence). The CDR3 region has the DNA TGTGCCTGGAGTGTAAGGACTAGCGGATTCTACAATGAGCAGTTCTTC. Translating it yields CAWSVRTSGFYNEQFF.

This chain connects TRBV7-2 to TRBJ2-3, with D hard to call. Germline loops: CDR1 SGHTA, CDR2 FQGNSA. The V and J ends lost 0 bases and 9 bases respectively, with 13 bases between them. The CDR3 is made up of 14 amino acids. The CDR3 here is CASSLAAPVDTQYF. CDR3 nucleotides: TGTGCCAGCAGCTTAGCAGCGCCCGTCGACACGCAGTATTTT.

This rearrangement joins TRBV27 to TRBJ2-2, with 9 bases fitting TRBD2. V was pared by 6 bases and J by 2 bases, with 7 bases of the junction left unmatched. Looked up from germline, CDR1 is MNHEY and CDR2 is SMNVEV (reference sequence). This CDR3 has 16 residues. The CDR3 nucleotides read TGTGCCAGCAGAAGGCCGACTAGCGGAAACACCGGGGAGCTGTTTTTT. As protein: CASRRPTSGNTGELFF.

The V and J genes are TRBV5-4 and TRBJ1-2, with TRBD1 matching over 9 bases. The CDR3 spans 14 residues. Unmatched junction bases numbered 9, after V lost 5 bases and J lost 7 bases. Per the germline V gene, CDR1 is SGHNT and CDR2 is YYREEE (reference sequence). The CDR3 DNA reads TGTGCCAGCAGTATTACAGGGGGCGGGGGTGGCTACACCTTC. Its protein product is CASSITGGGGGYTF. The variable domain in full, with the rest retrieved from reference TRBV5-4 and TRBJ1-2, is ETGVTQSPTHLIKTRGQQVTLRCSSQSGHNTVSWYQQALGQGPQFIFQYYREEENGRGNFPPRFSGLQFPNYSSELNVNALELDDSALYLCASSITGGGGGYTFGSGTRLTVV.

In this sample, this clone turned up once. The rearrangement links TRBV30 to TRBJ1-3, with a tentative D call TRBD1 (5 bases). CDR1 and CDR2 (germline): GTSNPN, SVGIG (reference sequence). Trimming took 2 bases from V and 1 from J, leaving 12 bases between them. CDR3 length equals 15 residues. CDR3 bases: TGTGCCTGGAGTCGGGCGGGACTTTCTGGAAACACCATATATTTT. Translation: CAWSRAGLSGNTIYF.